This TCR beta chain was captured in a study of T-cell reconstitution after alpha-beta-depleted transplantation in children. CDR3 length: 14 amino acids. Germline-derived CDR1 and CDR2 are DFQATT and SNEGSKA (reference sequence). The ends were cut back, 3 bases at V and 1 base at J, with 12 bases in the middle. TCRbeta library construction was performed incorporating unique molecular identifiers. TCRdb re-derived calls from the PCR reads in MiXCR, one entry per CDR3 protein. Of fewer than 550,000 distinct CDR3 sequences in the sample, about a tenth were seen once. Source: PBMCs from the stem cell graft donor, taken from the stem cell graft. This receptor was obtained from a human donor who donated a stem cell graft to a child with acute myeloid leukemia. The V and J genes are TRBV20-1 and TRBJ2-5, with a tentative D call TRBD1 (6 bases). The CDR3 bases are TGCAGTGCTAGTCCCGGGACATTCCAAGAGACCCAGTACTTC. Its translation: CSASPGTFQETQYF.